The 8 T cell receptor beta chains below all came from one sample that was sequenced in a study of CD8+CD57+ T cells in acquired aplastic anemia (dated by TCRdb to between 2017 and 2018). Reads for this sample came from an Illumina HiSeq 2000. Genomic DNA was used as template for profiling of TCR beta VDJ combinations and CDR3 sequences. TCRdb handled the public reads itself, with Q25 trimming in fastp and clone calling in MiXCR, and kept productive beta chains. Identical CDR3 protein sequences are pooled into one entry, listed with their most common genes and DNA. The sample table shows about 48,000 distinct CDR3 sequences, and around 72% are seen once. Of the sample, less than 40% falls within the top ten clones. The sample comprised sorted CD4+, CD8+, or CD8+CD57+ T cells (not recorded which) from PBMCs. Receptors originate from a human donor in good health, serving as a control.

The chain links TRBV9 to TRBJ2-5, with D perhaps given as TRBD1 or TRBD2 (5 bases each). TRBJ2-7 explains the end of the DNA better; the J call may be wrong. CDR3 length equals 12 residues. From germline, CDR1 is SGDLS and CDR2 YYNGEE. CDR3 coding DNA: TGTGCCAGCAGCCCTGGGGGCTACGAGCAGTACTTC. Residues: CASSPGGYEQYF.

The chain links TRBV5-1 to TRBJ2-7; D possibly uses TRBD1 or TRBD2 (6 bases each). Trimming took 0 bases from V and 6 from J, leaving 16 bases between them. Germline CDR1 and CDR2: SGHRS and YFSETQ. This CDR3 has 15 amino acids. The CDR3 DNA follows: TGCGCCAGCAGCTTGGCCTATAGGGGGGACCCCGAGCAGTACTTC. Its protein product is CASSLAYRGDPEQYF.

This clonotype was seen a handful of times. The gene calls are TRBV7-9 and TRBJ1-1, with D possibly being TRBD1 (5 bases). Germline V gene sequence: CDR1 SEHNR, CDR2 FQNEAQ (reference sequence). Trimming took off 3 bases at V and 1 base at J, with 12 bases between the two ends. The CDR3 contains 15 residues. The CDR3 DNA reads TGTGCCAGCAGCTTGACAGCCGTGGGGAACACTGAAGCTTTCTTT. Its translation is CASSLTAVGNTEAFF. Using reference TRBV7-9 and TRBJ1-1 for the parts outside the CDR3, the full variable domain is DTGVSQNPRHKITKRGQNVTFRCDPISEHNRLYWYRQTLGQGPEFLTYFQNEAQLEKSRLLSDRFSAERPKGSFSTLEIQRTEQGDSAMYLCASSLTAVGNTEAFFGQGTRLTVV.

This clonotype was detected only a few times. The chain uses TRBV19 and TRBJ2-1; a possible D gene is TRBD2 (6 bases). CDR1 and CDR2 (germline): LNHDA, SQIVND (reference sequence). The CDR3 spans 14 residues. V was cut by 4 bases and J by 7 bases, with 14 bases left in between. In DNA form, the CDR3 reads TGTGCCAGTAGTACGGGGCGGGATACAAATGAGCAGTTCTTC. Amino acids: CASSTGRDTNEQFF.

The rearrangement uses TRBV19 and TRBJ1-4; D remains unclear. The CDR3 contains 12 residues. Germline V lookup: CDR1 LNHDA, CDR2 SQIVND (reference sequence). Trimming cost V 6 bases and J 8 bases, with 10 bases left between them. The CDR3 is CASSPNGEKLFF. CDR3 bases: TGTGCCAGTAGCCCGAACGGCGAAAAACTGTTTTTT.

The CDR3 loop is CASSATSLSYNEQFF. In nucleotides, the CDR3 is TGTGCCAGCAGTGCGACTAGTCTCTCCTACAATGAGCAGTTCTTC. The chain joins TRBV25-1 to TRBJ2-1; D is perhaps TRBD2 (6 bases). This CDR3 comprises 15 residues. CDR1 MGHDK and CDR2 SYGVNS come from the germline V gene. Between the trimmed V and J ends, which lost 4 bases and 0 bases, there was a span of 10 bases. The full variable domain, completed using reference TRBV25-1 and TRBJ2-1, is EADIYQTPRYLVIGTGKKITLECSQTMGHDKMYWYQQDPGMELHLIHYSYGVNSTEKGDLSSESTVSRIRTEHFPLTLESARPSHTSQYLCASSATSLSYNEQFFGPGTRLTVL.

This clonotype was detected a few times. The J gene is TRBJ1-2, the V gene TRBV14; unclear D gene. Trimming pared 1 base from V and 2 bases from J, leaving 2 bases between. Per germline, CDR1 SGHDN and CDR2 FVKESK. The CDR3 is made up of 12 amino acids. The DNA of the CDR3 is TGTGCCAGCAGCCAAGTCAACTATGGCTACACCTTC. This gives the protein CASSQVNYGYTF. Together with reference TRBV14 and TRBJ1-2, the CDR3 gives the full variable domain: EAGVTQFPSHSVIEKGQTVTLRCDPISGHDNLYWYRRVMGKEIKFLLHFVKESKQDESGMPNNRFLAERTGGTYSTLKVQPAELEDSGVYFCASSQVNYGYTFGSGTRLTVV.

This clonotype is labeled as medium-sized (0.01 to 0.1%). CDR3 loop: CSARDLREWTQYF. The CDR3 DNA reads TGCAGTGCTAGAGATTTGCGGGAGTGGACGCAGTATTTT. The gene calls are TRBV20-1 and TRBJ2-3; TRBD2 agrees at 7 bases. The CDR3 contains 13 residues. Trimming took 0 bases from V and 9 from J; bases not matched to a gene: 6. Germline CDR1 reads DFQATT; CDR2 reads SNEGSKA (reference sequence).